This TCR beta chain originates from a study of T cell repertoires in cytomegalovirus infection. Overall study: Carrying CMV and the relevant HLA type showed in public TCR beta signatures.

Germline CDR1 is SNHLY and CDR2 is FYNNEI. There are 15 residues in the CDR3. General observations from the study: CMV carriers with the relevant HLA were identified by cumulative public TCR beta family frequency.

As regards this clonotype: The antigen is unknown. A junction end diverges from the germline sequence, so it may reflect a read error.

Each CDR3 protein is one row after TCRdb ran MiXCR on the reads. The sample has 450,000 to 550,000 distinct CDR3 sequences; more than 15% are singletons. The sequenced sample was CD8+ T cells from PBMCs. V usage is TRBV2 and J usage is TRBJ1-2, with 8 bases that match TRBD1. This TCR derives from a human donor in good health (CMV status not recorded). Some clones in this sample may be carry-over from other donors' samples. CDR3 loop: CASTEDRGLNYGYTF. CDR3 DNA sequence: TGTGCCAGCACTGAAGACAGGGGCCTTAACTATGGCTACACCTTC.